Sequencing of this TCR beta chain was carried out in a study of blood T cells in healthy people across ages. CDR1 is SQVTM, CDR2 ANQGSEA, per germline. V was clipped by 6 bases and J by 1 base; unmatched bases: 5. CDR3 size: 15 residues. This clonotype was recorded once. Next came a second PCR, run for about 7 to 12 cycles, which used a sample-barcoded 5' primer along with a J-beta primer mix. Each CDR3 protein gets one entry after TCRdb re-called the 5' RACE reads with MiXCR. The sample lists hundreds of thousands of distinct CDR3 sequences, roughly 25% occurring once. These data also formed part of another study, on T cells of mothers and their children. That investigation notes: Three healthy Caucasian mothers, along with their six children, served as the donors.

The receptor was isolated from a boy between 10 and 17 years old in good health. The rearrangement links TRBV29-1 to TRBJ2-3, with 12 bases identical to TRBD2. Sequenced material: blood. CDR3 nucleotide sequence: TGCAGCGTAGATGGGACTAGCGGGCGCACAGATACGCAGTATTTT. Its translation is CSVDGTSGRTDTQYF.